This TCR beta chain was obtained from a study of blood T cells in healthy people across ages. With a J-beta primer mix and a sample-barcoded 5' primer, a second PCR ran roughly 6 to 11 cycles. TCRdb redid the calling of the 5' RACE reads with MiXCR, one entry per CDR3 protein. The data show approximately 1,000,000 distinct CDR3 sequences, about two fifths seen once. V dropped 2 bases and J dropped 2 bases, with 23 bases sitting between them. This CDR3 comprises 19 residues. Germline loops: CDR1 SGHDN, CDR2 FVKESK. The sequenced sample was blood. The receptor's source is a man between 18 and 29 years old in good health. V gene TRBV14 combines with J gene TRBJ2-3, with D possibly matching TRBD2 (7 bases). DNA of the CDR3: TGTGCCAGCAGCCAAATCCGCGTTGGCAGGGAGGGGGACACAGATACGCAGTATTTT. Translated, it gives CASSQIRVGREGDTDTQYF.